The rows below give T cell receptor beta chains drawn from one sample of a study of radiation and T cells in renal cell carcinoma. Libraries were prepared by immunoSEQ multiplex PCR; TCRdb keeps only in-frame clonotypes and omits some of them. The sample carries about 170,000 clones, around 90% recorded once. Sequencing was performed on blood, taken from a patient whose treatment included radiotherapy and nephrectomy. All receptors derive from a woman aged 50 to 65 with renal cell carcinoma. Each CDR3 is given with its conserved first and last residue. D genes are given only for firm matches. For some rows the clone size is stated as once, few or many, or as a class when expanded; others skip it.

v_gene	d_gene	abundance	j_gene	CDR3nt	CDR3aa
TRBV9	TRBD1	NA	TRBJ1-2	TGTGCCAGCAGCGTCAGGACAGGGGGGGACTATGGCTACACCTTC	CASSVRTGGDYGYTF
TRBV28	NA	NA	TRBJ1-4	TGTGCCAGTGTGGGGACAACAACTAATGAAAAACTGTTTTTT	CASVGTTTNEKLFF
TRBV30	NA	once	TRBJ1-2	TGTGCCTGGAGTGCCCAGGGACTCTATGGCTACACCTTC	CAWSAQGLYGYTF
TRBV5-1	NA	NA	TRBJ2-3	TGCGCCAGCAGCTTGGTTGGTGGCGGGGTAGGAGATACGCAGTATTTT	CASSLVGGGVGDTQYF
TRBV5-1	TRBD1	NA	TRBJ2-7	TGCGCCAGCAGCACAAACAGGGGGCTCTCCTACGAGCAGTACTTC	CASSTNRGLSYEQYF
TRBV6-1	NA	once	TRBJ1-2	TGTGCCAGCAGTGAATCGGGAGCTAACTATGGCTACACCTTC	CASSESGANYGYTF
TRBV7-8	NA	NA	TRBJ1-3	TGTGCCAGCAGCCGGGACGGGAGTTCTGGAAACACCATATATTTT	CASSRDGSSGNTIYF
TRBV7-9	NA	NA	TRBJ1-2	TGTGCCAGCAGCTGGCTTCCGGTGAGGGACAATGGCCCCTATGGCTACACCTTC	CASSWLPVRDNGPYGYTF
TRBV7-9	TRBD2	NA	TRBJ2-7	TGTGCCAGCAGCGTTCGGACTAGCGGGGGGCCGGGAGCCTACGAGCAGTACTTC	CASSVRTSGGPGAYEQYF
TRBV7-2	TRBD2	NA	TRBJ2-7	TGTGCCAGCAGCGTTACCAGCGGGGGTTCATACGAGCAGTACTTC	CASSVTSGGSYEQYF
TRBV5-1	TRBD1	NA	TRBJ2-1	TGCGCCAGCAGCTTTGACGGGACAGGGCTTAATGAGCAGTTCTTC	CASSFDGTGLNEQFF
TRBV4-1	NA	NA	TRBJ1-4	TGCGCCAGCAGCCGTGCAGGGAGTAAGAGGGCTACTAATGAAAAACTGTTTTTT	CASSRAGSKRATNEKLFF
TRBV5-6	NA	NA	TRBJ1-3	TGTGCCAGCAGCTCGACAGCCTCTGGAAACACCATATATTTT	CASSSTASGNTIYF
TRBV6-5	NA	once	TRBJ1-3	TGTGCCAGCAGCCCCAGGGGATTCGGAAACACCATATATTTT	CASSPRGFGNTIYF
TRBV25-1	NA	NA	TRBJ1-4	TGTGCCAGCACGGGACCCCGTGGGGAACTGTTTTTT	CASTGPRGELFF
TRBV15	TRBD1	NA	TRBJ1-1	TGTGCCACCAGCAGGGGTTCGGGCAACAGGGGGAACACTGAAGCTTTCTTT	CATSRGSGNRGNTEAFF
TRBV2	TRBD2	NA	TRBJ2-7	TGTGCCAGCAGTGAAAAGCGGGGGTACTACGAGCAGTACTTC	CASSEKRGYYEQYF
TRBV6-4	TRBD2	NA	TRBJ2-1	TGTGCCAGCAGTGAATCGAGCGGGGGGCCAAGCTCCTACAATGAGCAGTTCTTC	CASSESSGGPSSYNEQFF
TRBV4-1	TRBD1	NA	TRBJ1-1	TGCGCCAGCAGCAGGGGGCTCACCACTGAAGCTTTCTTT	CASSRGLTTEAFF
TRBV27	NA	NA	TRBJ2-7	TGTGCCAGCAGTTTTATCCCCAGGGCTAGGAACGAGCAGTACTTC	CASSFIPRARNEQYF
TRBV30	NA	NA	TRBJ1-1	TGTGCCTGGAGTCCGGGGGGGTCAAACACTGAAGCTTTCTTT	CAWSPGGSNTEAFF
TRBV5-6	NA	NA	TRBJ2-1	TGTGCCAGCAGCCGGAAACTTACTACCTACAATGAGCAGTTCTTC	CASSRKLTTYNEQFF
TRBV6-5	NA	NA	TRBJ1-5	TGTGCCAGCAGGTACAACCAGGAGGGGGGACAGCCCCAGCATTTT	CASRYNQEGGQPQHF
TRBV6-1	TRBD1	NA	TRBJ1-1	TGTGCCAGCAGTGAAGTTCGGACAGGGGGCCCTGAAGCTTTCTTT	CASSEVRTGGPEAFF
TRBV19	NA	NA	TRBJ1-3	TGTGCCAGTAGTATAGATCATGGTCGGACTGGAAACACCATATATTTT	CASSIDHGRTGNTIYF
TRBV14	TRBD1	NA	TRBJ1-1	TGTGCCAGCAGCCCGGGACAGTACACTGAAGCTTTCTTT	CASSPGQYTEAFF
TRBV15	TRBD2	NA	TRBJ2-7	TGTGCCACCAGCAAGGTGGGACTAGCGGGGGGGCTGATATCCTACGAGCAGTACTTC	CATSKVGLAGGLISYEQYF
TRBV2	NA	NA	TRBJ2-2	TGTGCCAGCCGAGCCGCAGAGAACACCGGGGAGCTGTTTTTT	CASRAAENTGELFF
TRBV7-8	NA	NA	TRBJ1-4	TGTGCCAGCAGCCTCGGACGGCCCCCCGAAAAACTGTTTTTT	CASSLGRPPEKLFF
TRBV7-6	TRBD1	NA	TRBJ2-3	TGTGCCAGCAGCCCGGGACAGGGGTTAGCAGATACGCAGTATTTT	CASSPGQGLADTQYF
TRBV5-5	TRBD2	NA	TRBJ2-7	TGTGCCAGCAGGTATTGGCCGGGACTAGCGGAAGGACCCCCCTACGAGCAGTACTTC	CASRYWPGLAEGPPYEQYF
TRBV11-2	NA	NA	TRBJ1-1	TGTGCCAGCAGCTCCAGGGATACGTCGGATGACACTGAAGCTTTCTTT	CASSSRDTSDDTEAFF
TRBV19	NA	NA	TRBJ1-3	TGTGCCAGTAGTTTTCAATACATCTCTGGAAACACCATATATTTT	CASSFQYISGNTIYF
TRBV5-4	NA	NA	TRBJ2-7	TGTGCCAGCAGCACACCGGAGCACCATGGGTACGAGCAGTACTTC	CASSTPEHHGYEQYF
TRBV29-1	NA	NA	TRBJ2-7	TGCAGCGTTGACGGAGGAGGCGAGCAGTACTTC	CSVDGGGEQYF
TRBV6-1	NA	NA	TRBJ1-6	TGTGCCAGCAGTGATCGGGGGGGAAATTCACCCCTCCACTTT	CASSDRGGNSPLHF
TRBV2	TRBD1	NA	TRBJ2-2	TGTGCCAGCACCTGGACAGGGGGAAAAAACACCGGGGAGCTGTTTTTT	CASTWTGGKNTGELFF
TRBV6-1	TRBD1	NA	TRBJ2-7	TGTGCCAGCATCGACAGGGGACATCCCTACGAGCAGTACTTC	CASIDRGHPYEQYF
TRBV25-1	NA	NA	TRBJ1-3	TGTGCCAGCACCCCCACCGGGCACAGGGCGGGAAACACCATATATTTT	CASTPTGHRAGNTIYF
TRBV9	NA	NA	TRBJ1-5	TGTGCCAGCAGCGACACCCACGGAGAAGGGCCCCAGCATTTT	CASSDTHGEGPQHF
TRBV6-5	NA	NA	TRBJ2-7	TGTGCCAGCAGTTACTCGATTCTCCTCGACGAGCAGTACTTC	CASSYSILLDEQYF
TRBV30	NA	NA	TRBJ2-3	TGTGCCTGGAGTGTGAGGGGCACAGATACGCAGTATTTT	CAWSVRGTDTQYF
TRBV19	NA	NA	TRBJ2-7	TGTGCCAGTAGTATTCGGACATCAACCTACGAGCAGTACTTC	CASSIRTSTYEQYF
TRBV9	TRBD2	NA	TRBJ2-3	TGTGCCAGCAGCGCTTACTCCGGCGGGGGGGCGGCAGATACGCAGTATTTT	CASSAYSGGGAADTQYF
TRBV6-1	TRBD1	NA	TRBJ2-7	TGTGCCAGCAGCGCAGGACAGGGGGCTTACGAGCAGTACTTC	CASSAGQGAYEQYF
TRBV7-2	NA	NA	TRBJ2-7	TGTGCCAGCAAATCCCCCTGGGGCGGGGGCGAAAGCTCCTACGAGCAGTACTTC	CASKSPWGGGESSYEQYF
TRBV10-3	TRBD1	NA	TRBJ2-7	TGTGCCATCAGTGACAGGGGACAGGGCCTCTACGAGCAGTACTTC	CAISDRGQGLYEQYF
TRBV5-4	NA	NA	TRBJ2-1	TGTGCCAGCAGCTCCGAACGGGATGAGCAGTTCTTC	CASSSERDEQFF
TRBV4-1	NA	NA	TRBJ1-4	TGCGCCAGCAGGGCCTACACAAATGAAAAACTGTTTTTT	CASRAYTNEKLFF
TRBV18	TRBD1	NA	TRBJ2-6	TGTGCCAGCTCACAACTGCCGGGACAGGGGCTTTCCGGGGCCAACGTCCTGACTTTC	CASSQLPGQGLSGANVLTF
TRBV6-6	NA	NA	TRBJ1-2	TGTGCCAGCAGTTACTCCGGCAGCCCTTATGGCTACACCTTC	CASSYSGSPYGYTF
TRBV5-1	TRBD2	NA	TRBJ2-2	TGCGCCAGCAGCTCGAGGGCTAGCGGGGGCCAATCCGGGGAGCTGTTTTTT	CASSSRASGGQSGELFF